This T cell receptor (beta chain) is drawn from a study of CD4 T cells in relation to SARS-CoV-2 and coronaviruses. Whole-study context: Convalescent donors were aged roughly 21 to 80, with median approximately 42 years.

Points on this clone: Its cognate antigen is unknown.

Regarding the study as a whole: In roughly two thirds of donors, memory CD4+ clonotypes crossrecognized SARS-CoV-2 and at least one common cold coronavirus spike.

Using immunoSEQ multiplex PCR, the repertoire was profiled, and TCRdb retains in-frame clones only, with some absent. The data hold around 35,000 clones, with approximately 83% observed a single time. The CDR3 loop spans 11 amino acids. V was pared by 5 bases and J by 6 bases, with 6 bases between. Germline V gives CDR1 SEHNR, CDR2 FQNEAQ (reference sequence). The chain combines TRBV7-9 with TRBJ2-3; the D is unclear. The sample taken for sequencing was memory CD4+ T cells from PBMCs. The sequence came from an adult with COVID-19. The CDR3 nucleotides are TGTGCCAGCAGCCCCCTCGATACGCAGTATTTT. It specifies CASSPLDTQYF.